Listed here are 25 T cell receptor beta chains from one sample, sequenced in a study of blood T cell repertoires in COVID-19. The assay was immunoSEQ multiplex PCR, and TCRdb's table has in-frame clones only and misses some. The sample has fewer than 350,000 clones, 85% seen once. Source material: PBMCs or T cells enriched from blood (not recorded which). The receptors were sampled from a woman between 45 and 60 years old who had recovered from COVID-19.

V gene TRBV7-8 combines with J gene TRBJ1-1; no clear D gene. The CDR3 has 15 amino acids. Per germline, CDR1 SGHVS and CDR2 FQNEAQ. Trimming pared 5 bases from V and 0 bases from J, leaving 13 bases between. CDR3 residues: CASSPYRRMNTEAFF. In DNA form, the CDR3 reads TGTGCCAGCAGCCCCTATAGGAGAATGAACACTGAAGCTTTCTTT. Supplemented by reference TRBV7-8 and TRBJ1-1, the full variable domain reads GAGVSQSPRYKVAKRGQDVALRCDPISGHVSLFWYQQALGQGPEFLTYFQNEAQLDKSGLPSDRFFAERPEGSVSTLKIQRTQQEDSAVYLCASSPYRRMNTEAFFGQGTRLTVV.

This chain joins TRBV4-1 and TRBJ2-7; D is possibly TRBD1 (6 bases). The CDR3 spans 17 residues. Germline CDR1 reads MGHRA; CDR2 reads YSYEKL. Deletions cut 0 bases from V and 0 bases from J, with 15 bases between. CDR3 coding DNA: TGCGCCAGCAGCCAAGAATGGGGTTACAGGGCCTCCTACGAGCAGTACTTC. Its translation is CASSQEWGYRASYEQYF.

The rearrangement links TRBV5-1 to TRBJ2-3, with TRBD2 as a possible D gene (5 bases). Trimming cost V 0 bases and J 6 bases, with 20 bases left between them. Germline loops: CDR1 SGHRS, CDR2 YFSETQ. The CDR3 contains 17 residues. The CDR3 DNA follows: TGCGCCAGCAGCTTGGGTTCATCGAGCGGACCAGGCGATACGCAGTATTTT. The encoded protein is CASSLGSSSGPGDTQYF.

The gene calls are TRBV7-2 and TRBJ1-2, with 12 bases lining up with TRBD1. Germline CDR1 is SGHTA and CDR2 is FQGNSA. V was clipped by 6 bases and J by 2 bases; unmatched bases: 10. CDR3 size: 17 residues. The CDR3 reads CASSKPLGTGGNYGYTF. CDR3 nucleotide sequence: TGTGCCAGCAGTAAACCTTTAGGGACAGGGGGCAACTATGGCTACACCTTC.

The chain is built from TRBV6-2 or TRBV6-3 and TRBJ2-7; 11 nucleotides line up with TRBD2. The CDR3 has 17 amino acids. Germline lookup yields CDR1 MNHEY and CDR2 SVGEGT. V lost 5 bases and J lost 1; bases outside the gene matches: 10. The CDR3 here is CASSDRRLAGRSYEQYF. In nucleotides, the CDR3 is TGTGCCAGCAGTGACCGGAGACTAGCGGGGCGGTCCTACGAGCAGTACTTC.

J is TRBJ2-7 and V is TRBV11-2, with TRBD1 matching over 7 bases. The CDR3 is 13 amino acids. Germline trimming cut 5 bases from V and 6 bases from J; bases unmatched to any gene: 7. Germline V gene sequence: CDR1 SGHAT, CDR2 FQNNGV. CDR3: CASSRGQVFEQYF. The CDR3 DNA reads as TGTGCCAGCAGCCGTGGACAGGTCTTCGAGCAGTACTTC.

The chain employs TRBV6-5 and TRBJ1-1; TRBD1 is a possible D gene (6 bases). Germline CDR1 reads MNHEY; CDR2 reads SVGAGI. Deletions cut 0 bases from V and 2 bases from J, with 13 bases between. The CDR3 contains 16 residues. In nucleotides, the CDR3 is TGTGCCAGCAGTTACTCGACCGGGACAATAAACACTGAAGCTTTCTTT. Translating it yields CASSYSTGTINTEAFF.

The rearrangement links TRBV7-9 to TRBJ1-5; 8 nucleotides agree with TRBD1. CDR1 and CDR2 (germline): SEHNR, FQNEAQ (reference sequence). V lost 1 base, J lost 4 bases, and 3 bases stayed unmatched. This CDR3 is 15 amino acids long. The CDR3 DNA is TGTGCCAGCAGCTTAGACAGGGGGGATAATCAGCCCCAGCATTTT. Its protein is CASSLDRGDNQPQHF.

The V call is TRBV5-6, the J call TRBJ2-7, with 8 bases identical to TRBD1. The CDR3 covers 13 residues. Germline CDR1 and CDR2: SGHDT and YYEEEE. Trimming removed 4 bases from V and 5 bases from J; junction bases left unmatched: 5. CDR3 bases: TGTGCCAGCAGCCCAGGACAGGGCGACGAGCAGTACTTC. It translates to CASSPGQGDEQYF. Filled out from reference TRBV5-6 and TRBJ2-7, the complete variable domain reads DAGVTQSPTHLIKTRGQQVTLRCSPKSGHDTVSWYQQALGQGPQFIFQYYEEEERQRGNFPDRFSGHQFPNYSSELNVNALLLGDSALYLCASSPGQGDEQYFGPGTRLTVT.

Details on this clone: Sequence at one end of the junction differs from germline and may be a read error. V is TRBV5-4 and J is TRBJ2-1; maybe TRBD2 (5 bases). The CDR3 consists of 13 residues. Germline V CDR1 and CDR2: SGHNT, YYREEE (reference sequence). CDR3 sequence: CASSGARTGSSLF. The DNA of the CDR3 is TGTGCCAGCAGCGGTGCCCGTACGGGGTCGTCGCTCTTC.

The DNA of the CDR3 is TGTGCCAGCAGCTTTAAGGGACAGGGGGCATTTGGGGCCAACGTCCTGACTTTC. Residues: CASSFKGQGAFGANVLTF. V gene TRBV5-4 combines with J gene TRBJ2-6, with TRBD1 matching 12 bases. Unmatched junction bases numbered 6, after V lost 2 bases and J lost 3 bases. This CDR3 is built from 18 residues. The germline CDR1 and CDR2 sequences are SGHNT and YYREEE (reference sequence).

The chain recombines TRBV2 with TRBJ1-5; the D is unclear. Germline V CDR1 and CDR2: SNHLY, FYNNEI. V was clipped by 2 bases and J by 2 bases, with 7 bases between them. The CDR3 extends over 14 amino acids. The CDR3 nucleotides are TGTGCCAGCAGTGAATGGCAGGGCAATCAGCCCCAGCATTTT. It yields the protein CASSEWQGNQPQHF.

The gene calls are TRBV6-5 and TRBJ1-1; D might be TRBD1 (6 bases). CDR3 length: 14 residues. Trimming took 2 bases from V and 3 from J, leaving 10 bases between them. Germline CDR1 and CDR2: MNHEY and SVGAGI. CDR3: CASSYAGVYTEAFF. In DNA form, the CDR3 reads TGTGCCAGCAGTTACGCAGGGGTTTACACTGAAGCTTTCTTT.

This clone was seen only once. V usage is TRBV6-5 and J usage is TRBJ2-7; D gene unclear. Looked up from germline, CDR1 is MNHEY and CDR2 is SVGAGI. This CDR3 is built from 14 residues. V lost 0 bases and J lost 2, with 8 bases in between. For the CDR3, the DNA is TGTGCCAGCAGTTACTCTTACAGTACCTACGAGCAGTACTTC. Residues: CASSYSYSTYEQYF.

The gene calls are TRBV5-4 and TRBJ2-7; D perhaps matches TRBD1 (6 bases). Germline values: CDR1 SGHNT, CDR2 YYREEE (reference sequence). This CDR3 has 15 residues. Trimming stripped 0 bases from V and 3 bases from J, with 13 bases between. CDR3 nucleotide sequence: TGTGCCAGCAGCTTGGGGGGTAACAGGGACTACGAGCAGTACTTC. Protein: CASSLGGNRDYEQYF. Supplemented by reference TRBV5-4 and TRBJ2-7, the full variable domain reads ETGVTQSPTHLIKTRGQQVTLRCSSQSGHNTVSWYQQALGQGPQFIFQYYREEENGRGNFPPRFSGLQFPNYSSELNVNALELDDSALYLCASSLGGNRDYEQYFGPGTRLTVT.

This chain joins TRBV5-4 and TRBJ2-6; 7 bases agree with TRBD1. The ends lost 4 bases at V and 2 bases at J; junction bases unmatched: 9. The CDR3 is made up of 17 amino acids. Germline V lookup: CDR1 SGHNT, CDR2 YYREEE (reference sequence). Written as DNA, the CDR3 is TGTGCCAGCAGCCCATCCCGACAGGGAACTGGGGCCAACGTCCTGACTTTC. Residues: CASSPSRQGTGANVLTF.

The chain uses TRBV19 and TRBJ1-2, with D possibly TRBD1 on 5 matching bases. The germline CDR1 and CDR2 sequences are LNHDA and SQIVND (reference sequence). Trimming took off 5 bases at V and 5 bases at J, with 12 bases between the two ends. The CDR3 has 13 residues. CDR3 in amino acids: CASSSTGDYGYTF. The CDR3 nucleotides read TGTGCCAGTAGTTCTACAGGAGATTATGGCTACACCTTC.

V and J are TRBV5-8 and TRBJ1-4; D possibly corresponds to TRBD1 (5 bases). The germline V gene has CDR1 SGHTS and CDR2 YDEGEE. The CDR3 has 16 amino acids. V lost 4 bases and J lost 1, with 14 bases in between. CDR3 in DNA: TGTGCCAGCAGCGAGAATCAGGGTTTAACTAATGAAAAACTGTTTTTT. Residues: CASSENQGLTNEKLFF.

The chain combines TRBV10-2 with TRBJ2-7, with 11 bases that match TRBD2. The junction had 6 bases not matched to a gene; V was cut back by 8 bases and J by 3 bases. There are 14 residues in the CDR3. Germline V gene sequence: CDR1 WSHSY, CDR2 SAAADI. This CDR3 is CASGTSGSGYEQYF. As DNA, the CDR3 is TGCGCCAGCGGTACTAGCGGGAGTGGCTACGAGCAGTACTTC.

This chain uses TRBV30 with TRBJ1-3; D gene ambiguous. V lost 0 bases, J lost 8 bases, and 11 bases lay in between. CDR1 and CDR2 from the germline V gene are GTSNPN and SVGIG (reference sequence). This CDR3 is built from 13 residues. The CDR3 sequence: CAWSVNWRDTIYF. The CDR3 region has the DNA TGTGCCTGGAGTGTAAATTGGCGGGACACCATATATTTT.

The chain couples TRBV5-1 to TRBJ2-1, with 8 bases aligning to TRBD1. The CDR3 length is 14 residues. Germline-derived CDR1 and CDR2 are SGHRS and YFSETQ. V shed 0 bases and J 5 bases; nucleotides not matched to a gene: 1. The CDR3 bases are TGCGCCAGCAGCTTGGGGACAGGGCACAATGAGCAGTTCTTC. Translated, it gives CASSLGTGHNEQFF.

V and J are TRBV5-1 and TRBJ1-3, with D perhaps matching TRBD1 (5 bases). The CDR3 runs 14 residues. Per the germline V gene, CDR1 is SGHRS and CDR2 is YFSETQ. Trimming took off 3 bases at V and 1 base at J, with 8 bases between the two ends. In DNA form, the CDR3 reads TGCGCCAGCAGCTCGACAGAGTCTGGAAACACCATATATTTT. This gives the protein CASSSTESGNTIYF. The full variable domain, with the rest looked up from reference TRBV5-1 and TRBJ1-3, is KAGVTQTPRYLIKTRGQQVTLSCSPISGHRSVSWYQQTPGQGLQFLFEYFSETQRNKGNFPGRFSGRQFSNSRSEMNVSTLELGDSALYLCASSSTESGNTIYFGEGSWLTVV.

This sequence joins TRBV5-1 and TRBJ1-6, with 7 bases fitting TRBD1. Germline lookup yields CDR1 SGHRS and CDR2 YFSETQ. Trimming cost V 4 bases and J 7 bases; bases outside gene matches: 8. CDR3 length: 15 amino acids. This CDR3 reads CASSVTGFGNSPLHF. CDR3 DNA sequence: TGCGCCAGCAGCGTGACAGGGTTTGGAAATTCACCCCTCCACTTT.

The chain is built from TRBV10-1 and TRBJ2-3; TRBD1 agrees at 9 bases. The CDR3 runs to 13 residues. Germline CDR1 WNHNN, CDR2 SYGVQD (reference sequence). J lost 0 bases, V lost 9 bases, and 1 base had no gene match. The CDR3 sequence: CASGQGSTDTQYF. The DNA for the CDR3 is TGCGCCAGTGGACAGGGGAGCACAGATACGCAGTATTTT.

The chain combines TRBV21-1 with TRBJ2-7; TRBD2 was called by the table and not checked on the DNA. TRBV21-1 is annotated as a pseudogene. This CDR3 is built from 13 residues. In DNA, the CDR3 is TGTGCCAGCAAAACGGTAAGCTCCTACGAGCAGTACTTC. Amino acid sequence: CASKTVSSYEQYF.